A single sample is the source of the 25 T cell receptor beta chains below, sequenced in a study of T cells in Graves' hyperthyroidism and ophthalmopathy (dated by TCRdb to the late 2010s). Library preparation employed multiplex PCR. The instrument given in TCRdb is Illumina HiSeq 2000. TCR beta CDR3 regions were amplified from RNA transcripts. A first-round RT-PCR of the TCR CDR3 used the HTBI primer set with the Qiagen OneStep RT-PCR kit. In TCRdb, the public reads were trimmed at Q25 with fastp and aligned with MiXCR, with productive beta chains retained. Every CDR3 protein is listed once, alongside the most common genes and DNA of its rows. Within this sample are nearly 750,000 distinct CDR3 sequences, with roughly 32% of them counted one time only. Around 32% of the sample is in the top ten clones. Sequenced: blood. The receptor source for this set is a middle-aged woman with Graves' hyperthyroidism.

In nucleotides, the CDR3 is TGTGCCAGCAGCCGAAGGGGGGGCACAGATACGCAGTATTTT. Its translation: CASSRRGGTDTQYF. J is TRBJ2-3 and V is TRBV7-2, with D perhaps matching TRBD1 or TRBD2 (6 bases each). The CDR3 has 14 amino acids. V lost 5 bases and J 1 base, leaving 10 bases between the germline ends. Germline CDR1 and CDR2: SGHTA and FQGNSA.

The sample holds a few counts of this clonotype. This chain links TRBV12-3 or TRBV12-4 with TRBJ1-5; TRBD1 matches 7 bases. V shed 1 base and J 0 bases; nucleotides not matched to a gene: 6. The CDR3 contains 17 residues. CDR3 coding DNA: TGTGCCAGCAGTTTAGGTGAGGGACAGAATAGCAATCAGCCCCAGCATTTT. It codes for CASSLGEGQNSNQPQHF.

A remark on this clonotype: This clone may be a read error of a much larger clone one base away. V gene TRBV24-1 combines with J gene TRBJ1-1, with D uncertain. This CDR3 is built from 11 residues. Germline-derived CDR1 and CDR2 are KGHDR and SFDVKD. Here the CDR3 reads CATGDSAGAFF. CDR3 DNA sequence: TGTGCCACCGGTGATAGCGCTGGGGCTTTCTTT.

This clonotype showed up many times. The V call is TRBV7-3, the J call TRBJ1-1; tentative D call: TRBD1 (5 bases). The CDR3 is 13 amino acids. V was clipped by 6 bases and J by 5 bases, with 13 bases between them. Germline CDR1 is SGHTA and CDR2 is FQGTGA. This CDR3 is CASSLGLRTEAFF. In DNA form, the CDR3 reads TGTGCCAGCAGTTTGGGACTACGGACTGAAGCTTTCTTT.

As regards this clonotype: The germline gene is not matched at one end of the junction; a read error may be the cause. This sequence joins TRBV5-1 and TRBJ1-4; D unclear. Germline-derived CDR1 and CDR2 are SGHRS and YFSETQ. The CDR3 totals 14 residues. Here the CDR3 DNA reads TGTGCCAGCAGTCCGACAACAACTAATGAAAAACTGTTTTTT. It yields the protein CASSPTTTNEKLFF.

This clonotype appeared once. The chain links TRBV7-2 to TRBJ1-3, with a tentative D call TRBD1 (5 bases). The V end lost 11 bases, the J end lost 0 bases, and 14 bases lay between the germline ends. CDR3 size: 14 residues. In germline, CDR1 is SGHTA, CDR2 FQGNSA. The CDR3 reads CAWSPTDSGNTIYF. CDR3 coding DNA: TGTGCCTGGAGTCCGACAGACTCTGGAAACACCATATATTTT. Together with reference TRBV7-2 and TRBJ1-3, the CDR3 gives the full variable domain: GAGVSQSPSNKVTEKGKDVELRCDPISGHTALYWYRQSLGQGLEFLIYFQGNSAPDKSGLPSDRFSAERTGGSVSTLTIQRTQQEDSAVYLCAWSPTDSGNTIYFGEGSWLTVV.

This chain connects TRBV29-1 to TRBJ1-3; D ambiguous. This CDR3 comprises 13 residues. Germline V lookup: CDR1 SQVTM, CDR2 ANQGSEA. Trimming took 4 bases from V and 0 from J, leaving 7 bases between them. The chain's CDR3 is CSVGPDSGNTIYF. DNA of the CDR3: TGCAGCGTTGGTCCCGACTCTGGAAACACCATATATTTT.

This clonotype was observed a few times. V gene TRBV12-3 or TRBV12-4 combines with J gene TRBJ2-5; D gene uncertain. CDR3 length equals 13 residues. V lost 4 bases to trimming and J lost 4 bases, with 10 bases between them. CDR3 loop: CASSSPPGETQYF. CDR3 bases: TGTGCCAGCAGTTCCCCACCCGGAGAGACCCAGTACTTC.

The sample holds a few counts of this clonotype. The chain joins TRBV6-5 to TRBJ1-1; the match to TRBD1 covers 7 bases. CDR1 and CDR2 (germline): MNHEY, SVGAGI. Trimming removed 0 bases from V and 1 base from J; junction bases left unmatched: 5. The CDR3 runs to 16 residues. CDR3 nucleotide sequence: TGTGCCAGCAGTTACTCGACAGGGAGGTCGAACACTGAAGCTTTCTTT. It is translated as CASSYSTGRSNTEAFF.

The genes are TRBV12-3 or TRBV12-4 and TRBJ1-1, with 11 bases lining up with TRBD1. V shed 2 bases and J 4 bases; nucleotides not matched to a gene: 3. CDR3 length equals 15 residues. CDR3 region: CASSLRDRGATEAFF. The CDR3 DNA reads TGTGCCAGCAGTTTAAGGGACAGGGGGGCCACTGAAGCTTTCTTT.

This chain uses TRBV5-4 with TRBJ2-5, with D maybe TRBD2 (6 bases). V lost 4 bases, J lost 3 bases, and 16 bases lay in between. Germline values: CDR1 SGHNT, CDR2 YYREEE (reference sequence). The CDR3 spans 15 residues. CDR3 coding DNA: TGTGCCAGCAGCCCCATGATTGGCGGGGAAGAGACCCAGTACTTC. This sequence encodes CASSPMIGGEETQYF.

In this sample, this clonotype turned up many times. The chain uses TRBV29-1 and TRBJ1-2; 7 nucleotides line up with TRBD1. The germline gives CDR1 SQVTM, CDR2 ANQGSEA. The V segment lost 6 bases and the J segment 8 bases; nucleotides outside the gene matches: 6. This CDR3 is 11 amino acids long. The CDR3 DNA is TGCAGCGTAACAGGGGCGGAAGGCTACACCTTC. This sequence encodes CSVTGAEGYTF.

The chain employs TRBV5-1 and TRBJ2-7, with D perhaps assigned TRBD1 or TRBD2 (6 bases each). CDR1 is SGHRS, CDR2 YFSETQ, per germline. This CDR3 contains 15 residues. V was clipped by 6 bases and J by 3 bases, with 19 bases between them. CDR3 bases: TGCGCCAGCACCTCCAAAGGGGGAGGTTTCTACGAGCAGTACTTC. As protein: CASTSKGGGFYEQYF.

The rearrangement joins TRBV4-3 to TRBJ1-4; D unresolved. This CDR3 contains 14 residues. The V gene's germline CDR1 is LGHNA and CDR2 YSLEER. V lost 1 base and J lost 3, with 6 bases in between. The CDR3 region is CASSQATANEKLFF. The CDR3 nucleotides read TGCGCCAGCAGCCAAGCTACCGCTAATGAAAAACTGTTTTTT.

V and J are TRBV7-8 and TRBJ2-2; D is undetermined. This CDR3 spans 14 amino acids. Looked up from germline, CDR1 is SGHVS and CDR2 is FQNEAQ. Trimming left V 5 bases short and J 6 bases short, with 13 bases between. CDR3 nucleotide sequence: TGTGCCAGCAGCCAAGACCCCAGCCCCGGGGAGCTGTTTTTT. Translation: CASSQDPSPGELFF. Full variable domain (outside the CDR3, taken from reference TRBV7-8 and TRBJ2-2): GAGVSQSPRYKVAKRGQDVALRCDPISGHVSLFWYQQALGQGPEFLTYFQNEAQLDKSGLPSDRFFAERPEGSVSTLKIQRTQQEDSAVYLCASSQDPSPGELFFGEGSRLTVL.

This chain joins TRBV7-9 and TRBJ2-2; possibly TRBD2 for D (5 bases). Germline values: CDR1 SEHNR, CDR2 FQNEAQ (reference sequence). The CDR3 is 14 residues long. V was shortened by 3 bases and J by 5 bases, with 10 bases between the two germline ends. CDR3 sequence: CASSFMGRTGELFF. The DNA of the CDR3 is TGTGCCAGCAGCTTTATGGGGAGAACCGGGGAGCTGTTTTTT.

The rearrangement joins TRBV6-1 to TRBJ1-5; possible D gene TRBD1, 5 bases. The CDR3 runs to 14 residues. Germline V gives CDR1 MNHNS, CDR2 SASEGT. V dropped 3 bases and J dropped 4 bases, with 10 bases sitting between them. Written as DNA, the CDR3 is TGTGCCAGCAGTGATGGGACGGAGAATCAGCCCCAGCATTTT. Protein: CASSDGTENQPQHF.

This clonotype was counted between two and nine times. This rearrangement joins TRBV6-1 to TRBJ1-5; unclear D gene. The CDR3 is 13 residues long. Germline-derived CDR1 and CDR2 are MNHNS and SASEGT. Between the trimmed V and J ends, which lost 4 bases and 0 bases, there was a span of 4 bases. CDR3 loop: CASSVFSNQPQHF. The CDR3 DNA sequence: TGTGCCAGCAGTGTTTTTAGCAATCAGCCCCAGCATTTT.

The sample holds a few counts of this clonotype. The chain recombines TRBV20-1 with TRBJ1-3; D remains unclear. Trimming left V 3 bases short and J 2 bases short, with 8 bases between. Germline CDR1 reads DFQATT; CDR2 reads SNEGSKA (reference sequence). The CDR3 has 13 amino acids. CDR3 nucleotides: TGCAGTGCTAGCGAGCTACCTGGAAACACCATATATTTT. Protein product: CSASELPGNTIYF.

The chain combines TRBV7-8 with TRBJ2-7, with a tentative D call TRBD1 (5 bases). The germline V and J ends were trimmed by 6 bases and 3 bases, with 12 bases remaining between them. Germline lookup yields CDR1 SGHVS and CDR2 FQNEAQ. The CDR3 sequence is 13 residues long. DNA of the CDR3: TGTGCCAGCAGTGGGGCTCCATTCTACGAGCAGTACTTC. This translates into CASSGAPFYEQYF.

Details on this clonotype: This clone may be a read error of a much larger clone one base away. The chain links TRBV7-2 to TRBJ1-2; D gene ambiguous. CDR1 is SGHTA and CDR2 is FQGNSA in the germline V gene. The CDR3 loop spans 12 amino acids. With 11 bases removed from V and 8 bases from J, the gap between germline ends came to 18 bases. The CDR3 is CAGIRTPWGYTF. CDR3 sequence (DNA): TGTGCCGGCATCCGAACCCCCTGGGGCTACACCTTC.

With respect to this clonotype: A much larger clone sits a single nucleotide away, making a read error possible. The rearrangement links TRBV20-1 to TRBJ2-5; 10 nucleotides align to TRBD2. Germline V lookup: CDR1 DFQATT, CDR2 SNEGSKA (reference sequence). The CDR3 runs 15 residues. The DNA of the CDR3 is TGCAGTGCTATGGGGCTAGCGGGGGCCCAAGAGACCCAGCACTTC. This translates into CSAMGLAGAQETQHF.

The J gene is TRBJ1-6, the V gene TRBV7-9; 9 nucleotides align to TRBD1. The CDR3 has 15 amino acids. The ends lost 6 bases at V and 9 bases at J; junction bases unmatched: 9. Germline V gene lookup returns CDR1 SEHNR and CDR2 FQNEAQ (reference sequence). The CDR3 DNA sequence: TGTGCCAGCAGTCGCACCGGGACAGGGTCTTCACCCCTCCACTTT. Translating it yields CASSRTGTGSSPLHF. The full variable domain, completed using reference TRBV7-9 and TRBJ1-6, is DTGVSQNPRHKITKRGQNVTFRCDPISEHNRLYWYRQTLGQGPEFLTYFQNEAQLEKSRLLSDRFSAERPKGSFSTLEIQRTEQGDSAMYLCASSRTGTGSSPLHFGNGTRLTVT.

Concerning this clonotype itself: This may arise from a read error, as a much more abundant clone is one base away. The chain couples TRBV29-1 to TRBJ1-1; D gene ambiguous. Germline V gene sequence: CDR1 SQVTM, CDR2 ANQGSEA. The V end was cut by 5 bases, the J end by 0 bases, with 16 bases between. The CDR3 totals 15 residues. DNA of the CDR3: TGCAGCGTTCGCACTCTCCTCACCATGAACACTGAAGCTTTCTTT. Translated, it gives CSVRTLLTMNTEAFF.

The CDR3 nucleotides are TGCGCCAGCAGCCCCCGGTTGGGGAGCCACGAGCAGTACTTC. Translating gives CASSPRLGSHEQYF. The chain has TRBV5-1 and TRBJ2-7; TRBD2 might be the D (5 bases). The germline CDR1 and CDR2 sequences are SGHRS and YFSETQ. This CDR3 comprises 14 residues. V lost 4 bases and J lost 5, with 16 bases in between.